The T cell receptor (beta chain) under discussion was sequenced for a study of beta chain features in type 1 diabetes (dated by TCRdb to between 2017 and 2018). In the study overall: No differences in mean age, gender distribution, total cell number or subset yield were found between patients and healthy donors. A total of around 110,000,000 sorted cells were examined across all samples, and RNA yield correlated strongly with the number of cells per subset. In the study, TCRB repertoires of sorted circulating CD4+ T cell subsets from recently diagnosed type 1 diabetes patients were compared with those of matched healthy donors. Naive and central memory subsets were obtained from all 30 or so donors, but regulatory and stem cell-like memory subsets were isolated from only 8 patients and roughly 8 healthy donors. What the research found in general, with its limitations: Naive, central memory and regulatory TCRB repertoires appeared more similar among patients than among healthy donors. Shorter templates might be favored by PCR, yet because patient and control samples were amplified and corrected together, any such skew would affect both groups equally. Only small numbers of individuals were included in the HLA sub-analyses, which left unresolved whether HLA type had any influence on TCRB rearrangement. Type 1 diabetes patients showed a moderate but significant shortening of TCRB CDR3 length in all four CD4+ subsets. Because cDNA rather than genomic DNA was sequenced, highly expressing activated cells could have been over-represented, although no difference in activation and CD3 levels was found between groups. At VDJ recombination sites, type 1 diabetes patients had fewer insertions and more deleted nucleotides, which implies abnormalities in thymic rearrangement.

About this clone: Its antigen specificity is not known. No clone much larger than this one lies a single base away; base qualities are absent.

The junction shows trimming of 3 bases on V and 13 bases on J, and the gene matches do not reach 23 bases of it. The CDR3 measures 17 amino acids from cysteine to phenylalanine. The DNA shown is the 51-base CDR3, in frame from base 1. Via the germline V gene, CDR1 is MNHNS and CDR2 SASEGT. From each donor, a single peripheral blood sample of 100 to 150 mL on average was drawn into heparinised tubes. A BD FACSAria II was used to sort naive, central memory, regulatory and stem cell-like memory CD4+ T cells with a panel that included CD45RO, CCR7, CD25, CD127, CD95 and CD27. A purity above 98% was achieved for all sorted populations. PBMCs were isolated immediately by Lymphoprep density gradient centrifugation and stained directly without culture. To minimize batch effects, samples were stained and sorted in pairs, one healthy donor with one patient per experiment. The entire isolated RNA was reverse transcribed using the High Capacity cDNA Reverse Transcription Kit, and thus expressed TCRB transcripts were sequenced. Deep immunoSEQ sequencing was applied to naive, central memory and regulatory T cell samples, giving an average of roughly 3.5 million total reads per sample. Sorted cells were lysed in RLT buffer and RNA was extracted with DNase-treated RNeasy Micro or Mini kits, depending on cell number. Each cell subset was processed separately to prevent cross-contamination, with patient and healthy donor samples processed together. The immunoSEQ multiplex PCR was used to amplify TCRB sequences from cDNA, yielding 87-bp fragments that span the CDR3 region. Amplicons were sequenced on the Illumina HiSeq platform. Under the source paper's analysis protocol: Synthetic template baselines were used to correct PCR bias computationally, reads within Hamming distance 2 were collapsed together, and singletons that could not be merged were discarded. Reads were aligned to IMGT to assign V, D and J genes, CDR3 length, and insertions or deletions at six rearrangement sites. Within each subset, clonotype counts were normalized to the number of sorted cells before true diversity and Gini coefficients were calculated with the tcR R package. The overlap coefficient, calculated on TCRB nucleotide sequences, was used to quantify repertoire sharing. The table comes from immuneACCESS by way of TCRdb, which keeps in-frame sequences with V and J called. Part of the clones is missing from these tables; in studies checked, under half for an unresolved V gene and the rest for unknown reasons. That table furnishes V, J and clone size, whereas the DNA furnished D and trimming. A total of roughly 100,000 clones appear in this sample, over 25% of them only once. About 0.57% of the sample goes to the ten largest clones.

Input material: central memory CD4+ T cells from blood. The source is a woman between 18 and 29 years old with type 1 diabetes. The chain is made from TRBV6-1 and TRBJ1-2, with 7 junctional bases fitting TRBD1. The nucleotides are TGTGCCAGCAGTGATAAGAGTACAGGGGTAACTCGCCGACCGGGCACCTTC. Its protein is CASSDKSTGVTRRPGTF.